The rows below give T cell receptor beta chains drawn from one sample of a study of blood T cell repertoires in COVID-19. Assay: immunoSEQ multiplex PCR; the TCRdb copy retains only in-frame clones and omits some. The sample contains under 450,000 clones, roughly nine tenths of which appear only once. The specimen sequenced was PBMCs or T cells enriched from blood (not recorded which). The source is a woman in her 40s who had been exposed to COVID-19. CDR3s include the opening cysteine and the closing phenylalanine or tryptophan. A D gene is named only where the DNA matches it firmly. Size is stated for part of the rows, as once, few or many counts, or as a class when the clone is expanded.

CDR3 length,clone size,D gene,J gene,V gene,CDR3 protein,CDR3 DNA
13,.,TRBD1,TRBJ1-1,TRBV6-6,CASSQGAYTEAFF,TGTGCCAGCAGCCAGGGGGCTTACACTGAAGCTTTCTTT
14,.,.,TRBJ1-3,TRBV19,CASSVDSSGNTIYF,TGTGCCAGTAGTGTGGACAGTTCTGGAAACACCATATATTTT
15,.,.,TRBJ2-7,TRBV6-6,CASSYVERGSYEQYF,TGTGCCAGCAGCTACGTAGAAAGGGGCTCCTACGAGCAGTACTTC
16,.,.,TRBJ1-3,TRBV21-1,CASRIPGTGVGNTIYF,TGTGCCAGCAGGATACCCGGGACAGGGGTAGGAAACACCATATATTTT
15,.,.,TRBJ1-3,TRBV6-5,CASSTGQSSGNTIYF,TGTGCCAGCAGTACGGGACAAAGCTCTGGAAACACCATATATTTT
14,.,TRBD1,TRBJ1-5,TRBV18,CASSPDRVRQPQHF,TGTGCCAGCTCACCGGACAGGGTGAGGCAGCCCCAGCATTTT
13,.,.,TRBJ2-7,TRBV29-1,CSATTGIAYEQYF,TGCAGCGCCACAACCGGGATAGCCTACGAGCAGTACTTC
14,.,.,TRBJ1-1,TRBV13,CASSTQEVGTEAFF,TGTGCCAGCAGCACCCAGGAGGTGGGGACTGAAGCTTTCTTT
15,.,.,TRBJ2-7,TRBV19,CASSKSGPEPREQYF,TGTGCCAGTAGTAAAAGCGGCCCTGAGCCGCGGGAGCAGTACTTC
15,few,.,TRBJ1-6,TRBV9,CASSVNEGHFSPLHF,TGTGCCAGCAGCGTAAACGAGGGACACTTTTCACCCCTCCACTTT
14,.,TRBD1,TRBJ2-7,TRBV5-8,CASSLPGQGYEQYF,TGTGCCAGCAGCTTACCCGGACAGGGCTACGAGCAGTACTTC
16,once,TRBD2,TRBJ2-5,TRBV3-1/TRBV3-2,CASRITGTSGRKTQYF,TGTGCCAGCAGGATTACCGGGACTAGCGGGAGGAAGACCCAGTACTTC
14,.,.,TRBJ1-2,TRBV10-3,CAISQSTGNYGYTF,TGTGCCATCAGCCAAAGTACAGGGAACTATGGCTACACCTTC
14,.,.,TRBJ1-5,TRBV29-1,CSVRVRGDNQPQHF,TGCAGCGTTAGAGTCAGGGGTGACAATCAGCCCCAGCATTTT
15,.,TRBD2,TRBJ2-5,TRBV15,CATSRDGTSGETQYF,TGTGCCACCAGCAGAGATGGGACTAGCGGTGAGACCCAGTACTTC
14,.,.,TRBJ1-4,TRBV6-5,CASTLSRENEKLFF,TGTGCCAGCACCCTATCGAGGGAGAATGAAAAACTGTTTTTT
14,.,TRBD2,TRBJ2-1,TRBV6-6,CASSPAGGQNEQFF,TGTGCCAGCAGTCCAGCGGGGGGGCAGAATGAGCAGTTCTTC
12,.,.,TRBJ1-1,TRBV5-1,CASSAGGFEAFF,TGCGCCAGCAGCGCGGGAGGATTTGAAGCTTTCTTT
13,.,.,TRBJ2-5,TRBV7-3,CASSITLRETQYF,TGTGCCAGCTCGATAACCCTCAGGGAGACCCAGTACTTC
16,.,.,TRBJ1-2,TRBV10-1,CASSESRNSLNYGYTF,TGCGCCAGCAGTGAGTCCAGGAACAGCCTTAACTATGGCTACACCTTC
16,.,TRBD2,TRBJ2-2,TRBV24-1,CATSDPGLVGTGELFF,TGTGCCACCAGTGACCCCGGACTAGTTGGTACCGGGGAGCTGTTTTTT
13,.,.,TRBJ2-7,TRBV6-5,CASRSAGSYEQYF,TGTGCCAGCAGATCGGCGGGCTCCTACGAGCAGTACTTC
16,.,TRBD1,TRBJ1-5,TRBV5-5,CASSHDRGLGNQPQHF,TGTGCCAGCAGCCATGACAGGGGCCTGGGCAATCAGCCCCAGCATTTT
16,few,TRBD1,TRBJ1-5,TRBV19,CASRKIGTGDYQPQHF,TGTGCCAGTAGGAAGATAGGGACAGGGGATTACCAGCCCCAGCATTTT
18,once,TRBD2,TRBJ2-3,TRBV5-5,CASSPRTSGSGGTDTQYF,TGTGCCAGCAGCCCCAGGACTAGCGGGAGCGGGGGCACAGATACGCAGTATTTT
17,medium-sized,TRBD2,TRBJ2-1,TRBV7-3,CASSAIGGTSGQNEQFF,TGTGCCAGCAGCGCTATCGGAGGGACTAGCGGGCAAAATGAGCAGTTCTTC
14,.,TRBD1,TRBJ2-7,TRBV5-1,CASSPTGNPYEQYF,TGCGCCAGCAGCCCGACAGGGAACCCTTACGAGCAGTACTTC
14,.,TRBD1,TRBJ2-2,TRBV7-3,CASSLGQGTGELFF,TGTGCCAGCAGCTTGGGACAGGGCACCGGGGAGCTGTTTTTT
18,.,TRBD2,TRBJ2-1,TRBV5-4,CASSLRALTSGRGNEQFF,TGTGCCAGCAGCCTCAGGGCCCTCACTAGCGGGAGGGGCAATGAGCAGTTCTTC
16,.,.,TRBJ1-3,TRBV5-1,CASSLDSGQRGNTIYF,TGCGCCAGCAGCTTGGATTCAGGACAACGAGGAAACACCATATATTTT
15,.,TRBD2,TRBJ2-1,TRBV3-1/TRBV3-2,CASSKGGRVYNEQFF,TGTGCCAGCAGCAAAGGCGGGAGGGTTTACAATGAGCAGTTCTTC
11,.,.,TRBJ1-1,TRBV19,CASKIDTEAFF,TGTGCCAGTAAAATAGACACTGAAGCTTTCTTT
15,.,TRBD1,TRBJ1-5,TRBV7-2,CASSLAGGANQPQHF,TGTGCCAGCAGCTTAGCAGGGGGCGCGAATCAGCCCCAGCATTTT
14,once,TRBD1,TRBJ1-1,TRBV7-9,CASSTRQGADEAFF,TGTGCCAGCAGCACCCGACAGGGGGCTGATGAAGCTTTCTTT
16,.,.,TRBJ2-1,TRBV11-3,CASSLGSSRRYNEQFF,TGTGCCAGCAGCTTAGGTTCTAGCAGAAGATACAATGAGCAGTTCTTC
14,.,.,TRBJ2-1,TRBV9,CASSVASVRNEQFF,TGTGCCAGCAGCGTAGCTTCGGTGCGGAATGAGCAGTTCTTC
14,.,TRBD2,TRBJ2-7,TRBV11-3,CASSASGRASEQYF,TGTGCCAGCAGCGCTAGCGGGAGGGCCTCCGAGCAGTACTTC
13,.,.,TRBJ1-2,TRBV27,CASSLSGSGGYTF,TGTGCCAGCAGTTTATCGGGCAGCGGCGGCTACACCTTC
15,.,.,TRBJ1-3,TRBV24-1,CATSDSSSSRNTIYF,TGTGCCACCAGTGATTCCTCTTCTTCGCGGAACACCATATATTTT
12,.,.,TRBJ2-3,TRBV27,CASSPGLYTQYF,TGTGCCAGCAGCCCTGGACTTTATACGCAGTATTTT
17,.,.,TRBJ1-1,TRBV5-3,CARSLVLLGRANTEAFF,TGTGCCAGAAGCTTGGTTTTGTTAGGCAGGGCGAACACTGAAGCTTTCTTT
18,.,TRBD2,TRBJ2-1,TRBV19,CASSNYASGRVAYNEQFF,TGTGCCAGTAGTAACTATGCTAGCGGGAGGGTTGCCTACAATGAGCAGTTCTTC
15,.,.,TRBJ2-1,TRBV27,CASSWRDLPRGEQFF,TGTGCCAGCAGTTGGCGGGACCTACCACGGGGGGAGCAGTTCTTC
14,.,.,TRBJ2-2,TRBV7-8,CASSLAANTGELFF,TGTGCCAGCAGCTTAGCCGCGAACACCGGGGAGCTGTTTTTT
14,.,.,TRBJ1-3,TRBV5-4,CATGGGPSGNTIYF,TGTGCCACTGGGGGCGGGCCCTCTGGAAACACCATATATTTT